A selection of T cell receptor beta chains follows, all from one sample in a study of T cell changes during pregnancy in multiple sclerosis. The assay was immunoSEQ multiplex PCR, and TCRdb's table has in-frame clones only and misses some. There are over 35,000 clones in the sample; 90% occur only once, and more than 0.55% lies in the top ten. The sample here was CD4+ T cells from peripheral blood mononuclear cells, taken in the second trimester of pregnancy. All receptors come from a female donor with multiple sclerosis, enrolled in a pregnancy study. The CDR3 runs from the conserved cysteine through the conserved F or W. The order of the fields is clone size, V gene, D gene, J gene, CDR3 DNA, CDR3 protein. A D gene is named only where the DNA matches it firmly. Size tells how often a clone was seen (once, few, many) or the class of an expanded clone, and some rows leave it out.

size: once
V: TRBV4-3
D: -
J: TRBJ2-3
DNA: TGCGCCAGCAGCCAAGATACGAACAGACGCACAGATACGCAGTATTTT
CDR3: CASSQDTNRRTDTQYF

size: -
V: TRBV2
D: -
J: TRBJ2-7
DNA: TGTGCCAGCGCCCAACCTCTAGCTTACGAGCAGTACTTC
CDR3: CASAQPLAYEQYF

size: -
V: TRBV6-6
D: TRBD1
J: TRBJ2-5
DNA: TGTGCCAGCAGTTATATCTTCCGGACAGGGAAAGAGACCCAGTACTTC
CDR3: CASSYIFRTGKETQYF

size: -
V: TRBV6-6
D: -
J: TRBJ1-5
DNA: TGTGCCAGCAGTTACTCTGGACAGATCGGTGGGCCCCAGCATTTT
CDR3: CASSYSGQIGGPQHF

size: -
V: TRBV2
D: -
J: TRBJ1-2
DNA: TGTGCCAGCAGTGACGGCAGGGGTGACTTTGGCTACACCTTC
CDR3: CASSDGRGDFGYTF

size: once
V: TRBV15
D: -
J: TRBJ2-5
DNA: TGTGCCACCAGCCAAAGATACCGGGACACCCGGTACTTC
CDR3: CATSQRYRDTRYF

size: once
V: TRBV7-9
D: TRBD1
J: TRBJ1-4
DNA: TGTGCCAGCAGCTTTTACAGGGGGCATGAAAAACTGTTTTTT
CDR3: CASSFYRGHEKLFF

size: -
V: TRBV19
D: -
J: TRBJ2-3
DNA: TGTGCCAGTAGTGCAGCGGGTCCTCCCACAGATACGCAGTATTTT
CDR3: CASSAAGPPTDTQYF

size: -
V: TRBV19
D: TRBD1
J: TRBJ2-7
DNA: TGTGCCAGTAGTTCTTCCCCCGGGACAGGGGATTACGAGCAGTACTTC
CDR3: CASSSSPGTGDYEQYF

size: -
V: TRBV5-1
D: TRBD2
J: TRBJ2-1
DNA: TGCGCCAGCAACCGACTAGCTTCCGATGAGCAGTTCTTC
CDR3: CASNRLASDEQFF

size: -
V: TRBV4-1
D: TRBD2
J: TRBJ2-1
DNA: TGCGCCAGCAGCCAAGCTCAAGGACTAGCGGGAGCGGGCGAGCAGTTCTTC
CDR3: CASSQAQGLAGAGEQFF

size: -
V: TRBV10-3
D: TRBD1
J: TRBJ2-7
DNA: TGTGCCATCAGAGAGGGGGCCACCCCCTACGAGCAGTACTTC
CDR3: CAIREGATPYEQYF

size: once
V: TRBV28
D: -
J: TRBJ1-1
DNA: TGTGCCAGCAGTTTGGCTCAGGGGAACACTGAAGCTTTCTTT
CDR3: CASSLAQGNTEAFF

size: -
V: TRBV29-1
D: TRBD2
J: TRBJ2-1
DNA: TGCAGCGTCGGGAGCGGGGCTCACGACAATGAGCAGTTCTTC
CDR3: CSVGSGAHDNEQFF

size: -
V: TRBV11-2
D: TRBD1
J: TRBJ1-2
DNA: TGTGCCAGCAGCTTAGGGGGACAGGGGCAGCGCGGTGGCTACACCTTC
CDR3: CASSLGGQGQRGGYTF

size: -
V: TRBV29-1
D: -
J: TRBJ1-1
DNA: TGCAGCGCCCGAAATGAGGCTGAAGCTTTCTTT
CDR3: CSARNEAEAFF